Shown below are 31 T cell receptor beta chains from a single sample sequenced in a study of T cells after yellow fever vaccination. TCRdb reprocessed the 5' RACE reads via MiXCR and lists one record per CDR3 protein. The sample records some 240,000 distinct CDR3 sequences, roughly 3.7% being singletons. This material consisted of PBMCs, taken 15 days after the yellow fever booster vaccination. These receptors came from a man aged 18 to 29 who received the YFV17D yellow fever vaccine.

This clonotype was counted many times. V is TRBV29-1 and J is TRBJ2-2; D is ambiguous. V lost 0 bases, J lost 1 base, and 9 bases lay in between. Germline-derived CDR1 and CDR2 are SQVTM and ANQGSEA. The CDR3 is 15 amino acids. The CDR3 is CSVEESSRNTGELFF. The CDR3 DNA reads as TGCAGCGTTGAAGAGTCTTCCAGGAACACCGGGGAGCTGTTTTTT.

This clonotype was seen many times. In nucleotides, the CDR3 is TGCGCCAGCAGCCAAGTCCAGAGCTACTATGGCTACACCTTC. Its protein is CASSQVQSYYGYTF. The chain is built from TRBV4-3 and TRBJ1-2; no firm D call. Germline V CDR1 and CDR2: LGHNA, YSLEER. V shed 1 base and J shed 3 bases, with 9 bases lying between them. The CDR3 loop spans 14 amino acids.

This clonotype was counted many times. The J gene is TRBJ2-5, the V gene TRBV7-2; D call uncertain. V was trimmed by 1 base and J by 5 bases, leaving 8 bases between them. Germline assignment: CDR1 SGHTA and CDR2 FQGNSA. CDR3 length equals 13 residues. CDR3 coding DNA: TGTGCCAGCAGCTTAGACTATAGCGAGACCCAGTACTTC. It yields the protein CASSLDYSETQYF.

The table lists this clonotype with many counts. V gene TRBV5-1 combines with J gene TRBJ2-1, with 8 positions matching TRBD2. The V segment lost 4 bases and the J segment 9 bases; nucleotides outside the gene matches: 6. The CDR3 contains 13 residues. CDR1 is SGHRS, CDR2 YFSETQ, per germline. For the CDR3, the DNA is TGCGCCAGCAGCCTCGGACTAGCTGTTGAGCAGTTCTTC. Protein product: CASSLGLAVEQFF.

This clonotype was seen repeatedly, ten times or more. The chain uses TRBV3-1 and TRBJ2-5, with 8 positions matching TRBD2. Germline loops: CDR1 LGHDT, CDR2 YNNKEL (reference sequence). With 3 bases clipped from V and 1 base from J, the junction kept 4 bases outside the gene matches. This CDR3 is built from 15 residues. The CDR3 DNA reads as TGTGCCAGCAGCCACAGCGGGGGTTTCCAAGAGACCCAGTACTTC. Translation gives CASSHSGGFQETQYF.

This clonotype showed up many times. The chain recombines TRBV4-2 with TRBJ1-1; 8 bases fit TRBD1. The CDR3 runs to 15 residues. With 3 bases clipped from V and 1 base from J, the junction kept 4 bases outside the gene matches. Germline lookup yields CDR1 LGHNA and CDR2 YNFKEQ. This CDR3 reads CASSQGQVGNTEAFF. The CDR3 DNA reads as TGTGCCAGCAGCCAGGGACAGGTGGGGAACACTGAAGCTTTCTTT.

This clonotype was observed many times. The chain uses TRBV4-1 and TRBJ1-4, with unresolved D. V was pared by 4 bases and J by 8 bases, with 11 bases between. This CDR3 spans 13 amino acids. Germline assignment: CDR1 MGHRA and CDR2 YSYEKL. CDR3 DNA sequence: TGCGCCAGCAGCCGGCTGTTACGCGAAAAACTGTTTTTT. Amino acids: CASSRLLREKLFF.

This clonotype was detected many times. The V call is TRBV4-3, the J call TRBJ2-2, with a possible D match to TRBD2 (6 bases). The CDR3 extends over 18 amino acids. Germline V gene data show CDR1 as LGHNA and CDR2 as YSLEER. Trimming cost V 1 base and J 1 base, with 16 bases left between them. The CDR3 DNA is TGCGCCAGCAGCCAAGTAGGGCGGGGAGCAATGAACACCGGGGAGCTGTTTTTT. It is translated as CASSQVGRGAMNTGELFF.

The sample holds many counts of this clonotype. This sequence joins TRBV5-1 and TRBJ2-3; the D is unclear. The V end lost 0 bases, the J end lost 6 bases, and 8 bases lay between the germline ends. This CDR3 region has 13 residues. From germline, CDR1 is SGHRS and CDR2 YFSETQ. The CDR3 nucleotides read TGCGCCAGCAGCTTGGGTTCCAGCGATACGCAGTATTTT. Amino acid sequence: CASSLGSSDTQYF.

This clonotype was counted at least ten times. The CDR3 DNA reads as TGTGCCAGCAGCTTAGTAGCGGGGGGGCTCTCTACGCAGTATTTT. This translates into CASSLVAGGLSTQYF. The chain uses TRBV7-6 and TRBJ2-3; TRBD2 matches at 11 bases. Germline lookup yields CDR1 SGHVS and CDR2 FNYEAQ. CDR3 length equals 15 residues. Germline trimming cut 1 base from V and 8 bases from J; bases unmatched to any gene: 5.

This clonotype came up many times. The rearrangement uses TRBV11-2 and TRBJ1-2, with D hard to call. CDR1 SGHAT and CDR2 FQNNGV come from the germline V gene. The CDR3 is made up of 14 amino acids. Trimming cost V 5 bases and J 1 base, with 11 bases left between them. This chain's CDR3 is CASSLNRDNYGYTF. The CDR3 nucleotides are TGTGCCAGCAGCCTAAACAGAGATAACTATGGCTACACCTTC.

This clonotype was found many times. The rearrangement joins TRBV20-1 to TRBJ2-5, with TRBD1 matching over 7 bases. Trimming removed 4 bases from V and 3 bases from J; junction bases left unmatched: 11. Germline lookup yields CDR1 DFQATT and CDR2 SNEGSKA (reference sequence). The CDR3 totals 15 residues. CDR3 sequence (DNA): TGCAGTGCTATCCCCGGACAGGCTGGGGAAGAGACCCAGTACTTC. It specifies CSAIPGQAGEETQYF.

This clonotype was recorded at least ten times. The chain employs TRBV20-1 and TRBJ2-2; D not resolved. CDR1 is DFQATT and CDR2 is SNEGSKA in the germline V gene (reference sequence). V lost 1 base and J lost 6, with 12 bases in between. The CDR3 totals 14 residues. The CDR3 DNA reads TGCAGTGCTAGAGCCCCGACATTTTCCGGGGAGCTGTTTTTT. This translates into CSARAPTFSGELFF.

This clonotype was seen at least ten times. This chain joins TRBV20-1 and TRBJ2-3, with a weak D call TRBD2 (6 bases). The CDR3 spans 12 residues. Germline V CDR1 and CDR2: DFQATT, SNEGSKA (reference sequence). V shed 6 bases and J shed 4 bases, with 11 bases lying between them. The CDR3 here is CSAPGLPDTQYF. CDR3 DNA: TGCAGTGCCCCTGGACTACCAGATACGCAGTATTTT.

Many counts were recorded for this clonotype. J is TRBJ1-5 and V is TRBV4-1; 10 bases are a match to TRBD1. V shed 0 bases and J 4 bases; nucleotides not matched to a gene: 12. The V gene's germline CDR1 is MGHRA and CDR2 YSYEKL. This CDR3 comprises 19 residues. In nucleotides, the CDR3 is TGCGCCAGCAGCCAAGACATACGGACAGGGGGAACTAGTAATCAGCCCCAGCATTTT. Its translation is CASSQDIRTGGTSNQPQHF.

This clonotype was recorded many times. This sequence joins TRBV21-1 and TRBJ1-3; the table gives TRBD1 as D, unverified against the DNA. TRBV21-1 is assigned pseudogene status. The CDR3 covers 16 residues. This CDR3 reads CASRPGQGPSGNTIYF. The DNA for the CDR3 is TGTGCCAGCAGACCGGGACAGGGACCCTCTGGAAACACCATATATTTT.

The chain combines TRBV18 with TRBJ2-1; D is possibly TRBD1 (6 bases). The CDR3 extends over 13 amino acids. The germline V gene encodes CDR1 KGHSH and CDR2 LQKENI. The V and J ends lost 8 bases and 3 bases respectively, with 11 bases between them. This chain's CDR3 is CASGKDSYNEQFF. CDR3 DNA: TGTGCCAGCGGGAAGGACAGCTACAATGAGCAGTTCTTC.

This clonotype appeared many times. The V call is TRBV7-9, the J call TRBJ2-1, with D perhaps TRBD2 (7 bases). V was pared by 5 bases and J by 14 bases, with 25 bases between. CDR1 and CDR2 from the germline V gene are SEHNR and FQNEAQ (reference sequence). The CDR3 spans 15 residues. This CDR3 is CASSLVGGGGAPKFF. The DNA of the CDR3 is TGTGCCAGCAGCCTGGTCGGGGGAGGGGGGGCCCCCAAGTTCTTC.

This clonotype has a count of ten or more. The rearrangement links TRBV30 to TRBJ1-5; TRBD1 might be the D (5 bases). Germline CDR1 reads GTSNPN; CDR2 reads SVGIG (reference sequence). This CDR3 has 14 residues. V lost 2 bases and J 4 bases, leaving 12 bases between the germline ends. The CDR3 nucleotides read TGTGCCTGGAGTCGGGGGGGGATAAATCAGCCCCAGCATTTT. It translates to CAWSRGGINQPQHF. The complete variable domain, with remaining parts taken from reference TRBV30 and TRBJ1-5, reads SQTIHQWPATLVQPVGSPLSLECTVEGTSNPNLYWYRQAAGRGLQLLFYSVGIGQISSEVPQNLSASRPQDRQFILSSKKLLLSDSGFYLCAWSRGGINQPQHFGDGTRLSIL.

There are many counts of this clonotype. V and J are TRBV27 and TRBJ1-6; a possible D gene is TRBD1 (6 bases). V lost 6 bases to trimming and J lost 7 bases, with 13 bases between them. Germline loops: CDR1 MNHEY, CDR2 SMNVEV (reference sequence). The CDR3 is 14 amino acids. The DNA of the CDR3 is TGTGCCAGCAGCCCAACAGGGATCAATTCACCCCTCCACTTT. This sequence encodes CASSPTGINSPLHF.

This clonotype was seen repeatedly, ten times or more. This sequence joins TRBV20-1 and TRBJ2-1; D remains unclear. The CDR3 is made up of 12 amino acids. The germline V gene encodes CDR1 DFQATT and CDR2 SNEGSKA (reference sequence). Trimming left V 3 bases short and J 11 bases short, with 14 bases between. CDR3 sequence reads: CSARGSPVKQFF. The CDR3 DNA sequence: TGCAGTGCTAGGGGGTCTCCGGTGAAGCAGTTCTTC.

This clonotype was counted ten times or more. V usage is TRBV27 and J usage is TRBJ1-4; TRBD1 agrees at 7 bases. Germline values: CDR1 MNHEY, CDR2 SMNVEV (reference sequence). J gave up 7 bases and V 2 bases, and 1 base lay outside the gene matches. The CDR3 consists of 13 residues. CDR3 DNA: TGTGCCAGCAGTTTAACAGGGGCTGAAAAACTGTTTTTT. Protein product: CASSLTGAEKLFF. Full variable domain (outside the CDR3, taken from reference TRBV27 and TRBJ1-4): EAQVTQNPRYLITVTGKKLTVTCSQNMNHEYMSWYRQDPGLGLRQIYYSMNVEVTDKGDVPEGYKVSRKEKRNFPLILESPSPNQTSLYFCASSLTGAEKLFFGSGTQLSVL.

Many counts were recorded for this clonotype. The rearrangement joins TRBV7-6 to TRBJ2-1; TRBD2 agrees at 8 bases. Germline V gives CDR1 SGHVS, CDR2 FNYEAQ. With V trimmed by 1 base and J by 9 bases, 17 bases remained unmatched. The CDR3 spans 18 residues. For the CDR3, the DNA is TGTGCCAGCAGCTTAGATTCCCTAGCGGCGGGGGGAAGGGGTGAGCAGTTCTTC. It encodes CASSLDSLAAGGRGEQFF. Complete variable domain (other parts from reference TRBV7-6 and TRBJ2-1): GAGVSQSPRYKVTKRGQDVALRCDPISGHVSLYWYRQALGQGPEFLTYFNYEAQQDKSGLPNDRFSAERPEGSISTLTIQRTEQRDSAMYRCASSLDSLAAGGRGEQFFGPGTRLTVL.

This clonotype has at least ten counts. This chain uses TRBV18 with TRBJ1-1; no firm D call. Germline assignment: CDR1 KGHSH and CDR2 LQKENI. The CDR3 is made up of 16 amino acids. V lost 3 bases and J lost 1, with 15 bases in between. CDR3 nucleotide sequence: TGTGCCAGCTCACCCTTAAACTCCCCGGGGAACACTGAAGCTTTCTTT. Translating it yields CASSPLNSPGNTEAFF.

In this sample, this clonotype turned up many times. A read error may produce the germline difference seen at one junction end. This chain links TRBV6-1 with TRBJ1-3, with 7 bases lining up with TRBD1. Germline V gene sequence: CDR1 MNHNS, CDR2 SASEGT. The CDR3 is 12 amino acids. CDR3 bases: TGTGCCAGCAGTGAATCCCCGGGACAGTCACATTTT. This codes for CASSESPGQSHF.

This clonotype appeared many times. The J gene is TRBJ1-1, the V gene TRBV10-3; no reliable D call. The ends were cut back, 0 bases at V and 3 bases at J, with 17 bases in the middle. Germline V gives CDR1 ENHRY, CDR2 SYGVKD. The CDR3 has 17 amino acids. CDR3 residues: CAISESADDLGDTEAFF. Written as DNA, the CDR3 is TGTGCCATCAGTGAGTCGGCCGACGACCTTGGGGACACTGAAGCTTTCTTT.

In this sample, this clonotype turned up many times. The V call is TRBV4-3, the J call TRBJ2-4; the D gene is possibly TRBD2 (5 bases). CDR1 is LGHNA, CDR2 YSLEER, per germline. The CDR3 loop spans 15 amino acids. Trimming took 3 bases from V and 3 from J, leaving 12 bases between them. CDR3 nucleotide sequence: TGCGCCAGCAGCCAGGGCGGGTACGACAAAAACATTCAGTACTTC. It encodes CASSQGGYDKNIQYF.

This clonotype was detected many times. The chain joins TRBV4-3 to TRBJ2-7; TRBD1 matches at 8 bases. Germline trimming cut 3 bases from V and 6 bases from J; bases unmatched to any gene: 7. The CDR3 contains 14 residues. The germline CDR1 and CDR2 sequences are LGHNA and YSLEER. The CDR3, as DNA: TGCGCCAGCAGCCATAATCAGGGGGCCGGCGAGCAGTACTTC. As protein: CASSHNQGAGEQYF.

This clonotype was found many times. This sequence joins TRBV10-3 and TRBJ2-7, with D tentatively TRBD2 (5 bases). This CDR3 has 13 residues. V lost 1 base and J lost 6, with 10 bases in between. Per the germline V gene, CDR1 is ENHRY and CDR2 is SYGVKD. CDR3 DNA sequence: TGTGCCATCAGTGAGTATAGGGAGCGCGAGCAGTACTTC. It encodes CAISEYREREQYF.

This clonotype appeared many times. The chain has TRBV20-1 and TRBJ2-1; TRBD1 agrees at 10 bases. The V gene end was trimmed by 6 bases and the J gene end by 8 bases; junction bases not matched to a gene: 7. Germline V lookup: CDR1 DFQATT, CDR2 SNEGSKA (reference sequence). The CDR3 contains 13 residues. CDR3 sequence reads: CSATGTGDHEQFF. Here the CDR3 DNA reads TGCAGTGCCACCGGGACAGGGGACCATGAGCAGTTCTTC.

This clonotype has ten or more counts. This chain connects TRBV5-4 to TRBJ2-5, with D tentatively TRBD2 (6 bases). The CDR3 is 13 amino acids. Looked up from germline, CDR1 is SGHNT and CDR2 is YYREEE (reference sequence). V lost 4 bases and J 4 bases, leaving 11 bases between the germline ends. The CDR3 region is CASSPRGSETQYF. The CDR3 DNA reads as TGTGCCAGCAGCCCACGGGGGTCAGAGACCCAGTACTTC.